These T cell receptor beta chains were read from a single sample in a study of blood T cell repertoires in COVID-19. The data were produced by immunoSEQ multiplex PCR, yet TCRdb's version contains in-frame clones alone and is incomplete. Of 71,000 or so clones in the sample, about 80% are singletons; the top ten hold approximately 28%. The sample consisted of peripheral blood. The receptors derive from a man between 65 and 85 years old with acute or convalescent COVID-19. The CDR3 runs from the conserved cysteine through the conserved F or W. D genes are given only for firm matches. Size is stated for part of the rows, as once, few or many counts, or as a class when the clone is expanded.

size,V,D,J,CDR3,DNA
-,TRBV30,TRBD2,TRBJ2-7,CAWNALAADYEQYF,TGTGCCTGGAATGCCCTAGCGGCGGACTACGAGCAGTACTTC
few,TRBV28,-,TRBJ2-5,CASSQAQEQETQYF,TGTGCCAGCAGTCAGGCACAGGAACAAGAGACCCAGTACTTC
-,TRBV11-3,-,TRBJ2-7,CASSLDQGSHEQYF,TGTGCCAGCAGCTTAGATCAGGGTTCCCACGAGCAGTACTTC
-,TRBV5-6,-,TRBJ2-7,CASSLGTREQYF,TGTGCCAGCAGCCTGGGCACTAGGGAGCAGTACTTC
-,TRBV18,-,TRBJ1-3,CASSLGDGGSGNTIYF,TGTGCCAGCTCACTAGGGGACGGGGGCTCTGGAAACACCATATATTTT
-,TRBV21-1,-,TRBJ2-7,CASSKGGLWWDRAYEQYF,TGTGCCAGCAGCAAAGGGGGCCTTTGGTGGGACAGGGCCTACGAGCAGTACTTC
-,TRBV6-2/TRBV6-3,-,TRBJ2-7,CASTPRGQGSYEQYF,TGTGCCAGCACCCCGCGGGGGCAGGGCTCCTACGAGCAGTACTTC
-,TRBV18,TRBD1,TRBJ1-1,CASSPGQENTEAFF,TGTGCCAGCTCACCCGGACAGGAGAACACTGAAGCTTTCTTT
-,TRBV9,-,TRBJ2-1,CASSRGSVEQFF,TGTGCCAGCAGCCGTGGGAGCGTTGAGCAGTTCTTC
-,TRBV5-4,-,TRBJ1-2,CASSLGAGESYTF,TGTGCCAGCAGCTTGGGGGCGGGGGAAAGCTACACCTTC
-,TRBV15,-,TRBJ2-2,CATSVDRLSDGELFF,TGTGCCACCAGCGTCGACAGGCTCTCGGACGGGGAGCTGTTTTTT
-,TRBV3-1/TRBV3-2,-,TRBJ1-1,CASSQVGGAGTEAFF,TGTGCCAGCAGCCAAGTTGGGGGCGCAGGAACTGAAGCTTTCTTT
-,TRBV4-1,-,TRBJ2-3,CASSQDANTQYF,TGCGCCAGCAGCCAAGACGCTAATACGCAGTATTTT
once,TRBV5-1,-,TRBJ1-6,CASSPRATGNSPLHF,TGCGCCAGCAGCCCCCGGGCGACGGGGAATTCACCCCTCCACTTT
-,TRBV5-4,-,TRBJ2-7,CASSWRGGRDGSYEQYF,TGTGCCAGCAGCTGGAGGGGAGGTCGCGACGGGTCCTACGAGCAGTACTTC
-,TRBV5-1,-,TRBJ2-5,CASSLGALPRGQETQYF,TGCGCCAGCAGCTTGGGAGCCTTGCCTAGGGGCCAAGAGACCCAGTACTTC
-,TRBV7-2,-,TRBJ2-1,CASSLASSNEQFF,TGTGCCAGCAGCTTAGCGTCCAGTAATGAGCAGTTCTTC